This T cell receptor (beta chain) comes out of a study of regulatory T cells in long-lasting Graves disease. The length of the CDR3 is 12 residues. Germline V gene data show CDR1 as LGHDT and CDR2 as YNNKEL (reference sequence). Trimming removed 4 bases at V and 6 bases at J, with 6 bases between. Whole-study results and caveats: Peripheral blood alone, not thyroid tissue, underwent study.

At least ten counts were recorded for this clonotype. The target antigen is unknown. Time point described: newly diagnosed GD, antithyroid drugs for less than 3 months. There was RNA extracted from PBMCs, and the TCR library was made from it. Arm-PCR of CDR3 regions with iRepertoire HTBI primers generated TCR beta libraries. TCRdb fed the multiplex PCR reads into MiXCR, producing one record per CDR3 protein. The table lists more than 400,000 distinct CDR3 sequences, roughly 16% of them singletons. These same data were also listed under a study on T cells in Graves' hyperthyroidism and ophthalmopathy. From that report: Hyperthyroidism had been newly diagnosed in patients aged 18 to 65, and its duration was under 2 months.

This chain uses TRBV3-1 with TRBJ2-2; unclear D gene. This specimen consisted of peripheral blood mononuclear cells (PBMCs), obtained at new diagnosis, from a patient treated with antithyroid drugs. This receptor was obtained from a man in his forties with Graves disease. The CDR3, as DNA: TGTGCCAGCAGCCCCATAGCCGGGGAGCTGTTTTTT. Its translation: CASSPIAGELFF.